The 20 T cell receptor beta chains listed next were all sequenced from one sample in a study of OX40 agonist ivuxolimab in advanced cancers. Profiling relied on immunoSEQ multiplex PCR, and the TCRdb table lists in-frame clones only, not all of them. Of 85,000 to 100,000 clones in the sample, more than 85% are singletons; the top ten hold less than 0.4%. Sequencing was performed on CD4+ or CD8+ T cells sorted from blood, taken in a trial of the OX40 agonist ivuxolimab. These receptors were collected from an adult with an advanced solid tumor such as melanoma, head and neck, liver or kidney cancer.

The rearrangement joins TRBV18 to TRBJ1-2, with D tentatively TRBD1 (5 bases). Trimming cost V 2 bases and J 6 bases, with 10 bases left between them. Germline CDR1 is KGHSH and CDR2 is LQKENI. The CDR3 sequence is 13 residues long. The CDR3 bases are TGTGCCAGCTCACCAGAAGGGGCAAATGGCTACACCTTC. This gives the protein CASSPEGANGYTF.

J is TRBJ2-3 and V is TRBV28; D possibly corresponds to TRBD1 (7 bases). CDR1 MDHEN and CDR2 SYDVKM come from the germline V gene. V dropped 6 bases and J dropped 4 bases, with 17 bases sitting between them. The CDR3 covers 15 residues. CDR3 in amino acids: CASSHQGRGADTQYF. DNA for the CDR3: TGTGCCAGCAGCCACCAGGGCAGGGGGGCAGATACGCAGTATTTT.

The chain couples TRBV5-1 to TRBJ1-3, with D hard to call. There are 14 residues in the CDR3. Trimming pared 0 bases from V and 0 bases from J, leaving 4 bases between. Looked up from germline, CDR1 is SGHRS and CDR2 is YFSETQ. The CDR3 is CASSLENSGNTIYF. The CDR3, as DNA: TGCGCCAGCAGCTTGGAAAACTCTGGAAACACCATATATTTT.

The chain is built from TRBV29-1 and TRBJ2-7; perhaps TRBD2 as D (6 bases). This CDR3 has 15 amino acids. Germline V gene sequence: CDR1 SQVTM, CDR2 ANQGSEA. V lost 7 bases, J lost 3 bases, and 22 bases lay in between. The CDR3 is CSAAAGGKSLYEQYF. Here the CDR3 DNA reads TGCAGCGCTGCTGCGGGCGGGAAGAGCCTCTACGAGCAGTACTTC.

The chain is built from TRBV29-1 and TRBJ2-1, with 7 bases identical to TRBD2. CDR3 length equals 13 residues. CDR1 is SQVTM and CDR2 is ANQGSEA in the germline V gene. DNA for the CDR3: TGCAACGTCGCGGGAGTTGGTTACAATGAGCAGTTCTTC. Its protein is CNVAGVGYNEQFF.

The chain couples TRBV7-2 to TRBJ2-5; no clear D gene. Germline loops: CDR1 SGHTA, CDR2 FQGNSA. The CDR3 has 13 residues. V lost 1 base and J 5 bases, leaving 8 bases between the germline ends. The CDR3 here is CASSLVNLETQYF. DNA of the CDR3: TGTGCCAGCAGCTTAGTGAACCTCGAGACCCAGTACTTC.

CDR3 DNA sequence: TGTGCCAGCAGTTCTGTCGGGACAAACTACGAGCAGTACTTC. Translating gives CASSSVGTNYEQYF. This rearrangement joins TRBV6-6 to TRBJ2-7, with TRBD1 as a possible D gene (6 bases). Germline lookup yields CDR1 MNHNY and CDR2 SVGAGI (reference sequence). This CDR3 contains 14 residues. Trimming left V 4 bases short and J 3 bases short, with 13 bases between.

The chain joins TRBV7-2 to TRBJ1-5, with D possibly being TRBD1 (6 bases). V lost 2 bases, J lost 2 bases, and 10 bases lay in between. The CDR3 runs to 15 residues. Germline V gives CDR1 SGHTA, CDR2 FQGNSA. This chain's CDR3 is CASSLMGGRNQPQHF. CDR3 bases: TGTGCCAGCAGCTTAATGGGGGGGCGCAATCAGCCCCAGCATTTT.

The V gene is TRBV18, the J gene TRBJ2-7; no clear D. The CDR3 is made up of 13 amino acids. With 2 bases removed from V and 4 bases from J, the gap between germline ends came to 9 bases. Per germline, CDR1 KGHSH and CDR2 LQKENI. The CDR3 bases are TGTGCCAGCTCACCATCTAGTCGGTACGAGCAGTACTTC. Translating it yields CASSPSSRYEQYF. Full variable domain (missing parts from reference TRBV18 and TRBJ2-7): NAGVMQNPRHLVRRRGQEARLRCSPMKGHSHVYWYRQLPEEGLKFMVYLQKENIIDESGMPKERFSAEFPKEGPSILRIQQVVRGDSAAYFCASSPSSRYEQYFGPGTRLTVT.

This chain uses TRBV6-1 with TRBJ1-3; 8 bases agree with TRBD1. Trimming took 4 bases from V and 4 from J; bases not matched to a gene: 6. Germline loops: CDR1 MNHNS, CDR2 SASEGT. This CDR3 comprises 15 residues. The CDR3 region is CASSGQGTDGNTIYF. The CDR3 coding sequence is TGTGCCAGCAGTGGACAGGGGACAGACGGAAACACCATATATTTT.

The chain recombines TRBV4-3 with TRBJ2-3; 8 nucleotides agree with TRBD1. Germline lookup yields CDR1 LGHNA and CDR2 YSLEER. J lost 2 bases, V lost 0 bases, and 7 bases had no gene match. The CDR3 totals 17 residues. Here the CDR3 reads CASSQDRGPVITDTQYF. The CDR3, as DNA: TGCGCCAGCAGCCAAGACAGGGGGCCCGTGATCACAGATACGCAGTATTTT.

This CDR3 reads CASSSQRIKTYEQYF. DNA for the CDR3: TGTGCCAGCAGTTCACAGAGAATTAAAACCTACGAGCAGTACTTC. V is TRBV28 and J is TRBJ2-7, with D unresolved. This CDR3 has 15 residues. CDR1 and CDR2 (germline): MDHEN, SYDVKM. The V and J ends lost 4 bases and 2 bases respectively, with 15 bases between them.

The rearrangement links TRBV2 to TRBJ2-6; D unclear. Per the germline V gene, CDR1 is SNHLY and CDR2 is FYNNEI. Trimming took 7 bases from V and 10 from J, leaving 11 bases between them. The CDR3 sequence is 12 residues long. Here the CDR3 DNA reads TGTGCCAGCAAGGGTAGAAGGAACGTCCTGACTTTC. Translated: CASKGRRNVLTF.

The J gene is TRBJ2-5, the V gene TRBV7-2; either TRBD1 or TRBD2 may supply D (6 bases each). The V and J ends lost 5 bases and 4 bases respectively, with 14 bases between them. The CDR3 loop spans 14 amino acids. Germline CDR1 is SGHTA and CDR2 is FQGNSA. CDR3: CASSARGPLETQYF. The CDR3 DNA follows: TGTGCCAGCAGCGCCCGGGGGCCCTTAGAGACCCAGTACTTC.

The gene calls are TRBV11-2 and TRBJ1-1; D may be TRBD1 (6 bases). Germline CDR1 is SGHAT and CDR2 is FQNNGV. CDR3 length equals 15 residues. Trimming stripped 4 bases from V and 0 bases from J, with 12 bases between. The CDR3 sequence: CASSSSRGMNTEAFF. In nucleotides, the CDR3 is TGTGCCAGCAGCTCCTCCAGGGGCATGAACACTGAAGCTTTCTTT.

This chain connects TRBV5-6 to TRBJ2-3, with 10 bases aligning to TRBD2. CDR1 is SGHDT, CDR2 YYEEEE, per germline. V lost 3 bases to trimming and J lost 1 base; unmatched junction nucleotides: 5. This CDR3 has 16 residues. CDR3 sequence (DNA): TGTGCCAGCAGCTCGACGCTAGCGGGAGGCACAGATACGCAGTATTTT. This codes for CASSSTLAGGTDTQYF.

The V gene is TRBV6-1, the J gene TRBJ2-1; 7 bases line up with TRBD2. The CDR3 contains 15 residues. From germline, CDR1 is MNHNS and CDR2 SASEGT. The V and J ends lost 2 bases and 3 bases, in that order; junction bases with no gene match: 4. CDR3 bases: TGTGCCAGCAGTGAATCGGGGGGAATCTACAATGAGCAGTTCTTC. The encoded protein is CASSESGGIYNEQFF.

The V call is TRBV29-1, the J call TRBJ2-3, with D perhaps being TRBD1 or TRBD2 (6 bases each). The CDR3 has 14 residues. V lost 8 bases, J lost 4 bases, and 19 bases lay in between. Germline lookup yields CDR1 SQVTM and CDR2 ANQGSEA. CDR3 sequence (DNA): TGCAGCTCCCTGGTAGGGGGGCCCGCAGATACGCAGTATTTT. As protein: CSSLVGGPADTQYF.

This chain links TRBV9 with TRBJ2-3; TRBD1 or TRBD2 may be the D gene (5 bases each). Trimming left V 3 bases short and J 10 bases short, with 27 bases between. This CDR3 has 17 residues. Per the germline V gene, CDR1 is SGDLS and CDR2 is YYNGEE. The CDR3 coding sequence is TGTGCCAGCAGCGATGCCGGGGACCCCGACGGCCGTGTAGCGCAGTATTTT. Amino acid sequence: CASSDAGDPDGRVAQYF.

The chain is built from TRBV18 and TRBJ2-3; no clear D gene. CDR1 and CDR2 from the germline V gene are KGHSH and LQKENI. V lost 1 base to trimming and J lost 0 bases, with 17 bases between them. There are 18 residues in the CDR3. CDR3 sequence reads: CASSPLKAGVTSTDTQYF. Here the CDR3 DNA reads TGTGCCAGCTCACCACTTAAGGCTGGGGTTACTAGCACAGATACGCAGTATTTT.